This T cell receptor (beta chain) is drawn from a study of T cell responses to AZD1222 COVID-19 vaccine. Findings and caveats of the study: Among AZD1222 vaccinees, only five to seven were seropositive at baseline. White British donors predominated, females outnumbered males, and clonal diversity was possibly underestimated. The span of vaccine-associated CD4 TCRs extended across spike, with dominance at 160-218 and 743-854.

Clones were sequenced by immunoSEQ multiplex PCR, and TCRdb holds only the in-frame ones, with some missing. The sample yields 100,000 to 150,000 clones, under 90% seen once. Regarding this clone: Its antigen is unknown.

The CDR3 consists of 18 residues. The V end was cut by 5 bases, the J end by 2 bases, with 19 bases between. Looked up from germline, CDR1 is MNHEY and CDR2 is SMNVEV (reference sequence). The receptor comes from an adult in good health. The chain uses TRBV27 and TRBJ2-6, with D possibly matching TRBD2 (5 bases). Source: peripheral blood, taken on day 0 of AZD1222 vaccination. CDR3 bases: TGTGCCAGCAGTCCCCGGTCCCTACCCGGGGCTGGGGCCAACGTCCTGACTTTC. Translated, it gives CASSPRSLPGAGANVLTF.